This TCR beta chain emerged from a study of cytomegalovirus exposure and HLA in healthy donors. Overall study results and limits: An analysis was carried out later, and it reportedly showed fewer N-insertions in an Asian-associated ancestry cluster than the 666-donor mean. Indistinguishable V segments, including TRBV6-2 and TRBV6-3, were excluded.

The CDR3 runs 14 residues. Germline CDR1 is KGHSH and CDR2 is LQKENI. Trimming took 0 bases from V and 7 from J; bases not matched to a gene: 4. Of note for this clone: Antigen: not known.

PCR involved 60 Vbeta and 13 Jbeta primers. This table comes from immunoSEQ multiplex PCR, and its TCRdb copy is limited to in-frame clones, with some not included. This table has 150,000 or so clones, 75% to 90% appearing once. The TCR sequence derives from a woman aged 45 to 65 in good health and CMV-seropositive. Sequenced input: PBMCs. The gene calls are TRBV18 and TRBJ2-7; the match to TRBD2 covers 9 bases. The CDR3: CASSPPSGGWEQYF. The CDR3 nucleotides are TGTGCCAGCTCACCACCGAGCGGGGGGTGGGAGCAGTACTTC.